This entry is about one T cell receptor (beta chain). J lost 2 bases, V lost 3 bases, and 7 bases had no gene match. The germline V gene encodes CDR1 SGHRS and CDR2 YFSETQ. This CDR3 comprises 16 residues. This entry comes from a study of blood T cell repertoires in COVID-19. Some clones are missing from TCRdb's copy, which holds only in-frame ones; the method was immunoSEQ multiplex PCR. The sample consists of about 260,000 clones, around 89% of them appearing once. The chain recombines TRBV5-1 with TRBJ2-5; 10 bases are shared with TRBD2. The receptor's source is a middle-aged man who had been exposed to COVID-19. The specimen sequenced was PBMCs or T cells enriched from blood (not recorded which). CDR3 amino acids: CASSSASGRVQETQYF. In nucleotides, the CDR3 is TGCGCCAGCAGCTCAGCTAGCGGGAGAGTTCAAGAGACCCAGTACTTC.